This note documents a single T cell receptor beta chain sequence. Seattle patients were enrolled while actively infected and followed longitudinally. This record comes from a study of blood T cell repertoires in COVID-19. Trimming left V 1 base short and J 4 bases short, with 8 bases between. Germline CDR1 LGHNA, CDR2 YNFKEQ. The CDR3 has 13 residues. Assay: immunoSEQ multiplex PCR; the TCRdb copy retains only in-frame clones and omits some. This sample has 200,000 or so clones, with roughly 80% found just once. This clonotype originated in a man aged 55 to 69 with COVID-19, enrolled during active disease. Sequencing was performed on peripheral blood. The chain combines TRBV4-2 with TRBJ2-7; D perhaps matches TRBD1 (5 bases). CDR3 DNA sequence: TGTGCCAGCAGCCAAGGAAAGGGGTACGAGCAGTACTTC. As protein: CASSQGKGYEQYF.